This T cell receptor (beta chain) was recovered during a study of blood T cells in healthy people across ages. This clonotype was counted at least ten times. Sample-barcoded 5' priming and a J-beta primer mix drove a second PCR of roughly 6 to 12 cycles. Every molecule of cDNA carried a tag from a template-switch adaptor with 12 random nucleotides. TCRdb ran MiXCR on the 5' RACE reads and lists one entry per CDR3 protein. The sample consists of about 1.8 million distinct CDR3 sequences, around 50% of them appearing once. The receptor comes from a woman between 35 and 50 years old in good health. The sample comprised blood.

The CDR3: CASSRLAGGYEQYF. DNA of the CDR3: TGTGCCAGCAGTCGACTAGCGGGGGGCTACGAGCAGTACTTC. The genes are TRBV7-2 and TRBJ2-7; 13 nucleotides agree with TRBD2. Germline-derived CDR1 and CDR2 are SGHTA and FQGNSA. The CDR3 sequence is 14 residues long. The V gene end was trimmed by 6 bases and the J gene end by 3 bases; junction bases not matched to a gene: 2. Full variable domain (rest looked up from reference TRBV7-2 and TRBJ2-7): GAGVSQSPSNKVTEKGKDVELRCDPISGHTALYWYRQSLGQGLEFLIYFQGNSAPDKSGLPSDRFSAERTGGSVSTLTIQRTQQEDSAVYLCASSRLAGGYEQYFGPGTRLTVT.